What follows are 19 T cell receptor beta chains derived from one specimen sequenced in a study of blood T cell repertoires in COVID-19. Profiled with immunoSEQ multiplex PCR; TCRdb holds only in-frame clones, not every one. The sample lists under 200,000 clones; around 87% were seen once. What was sequenced was peripheral blood. These receptors all stem from a man between 18 and 35 years old with active or convalescent COVID-19.

V is TRBV11-3 and J is TRBJ2-1, with a possible D match to TRBD1 (5 bases). V lost 0 bases, J lost 4 bases, and 19 bases lay in between. This CDR3 is built from 18 residues. Germline CDR1 reads SGHNT; CDR2 reads YENEEA. CDR3 sequence (DNA): TGTGCCAGCAGCTTAGATCATCGCAGGGCCCGTCTATACAATGAGCAGTTCTTC. Amino acid sequence: CASSLDHRRARLYNEQFF.

This clone was observed once. The CDR3 bases are TGTGCCAGCAGCCCGGGGACACTTAGTAAACCCGGGGAGCTGTTTTTT. As protein: CASSPGTLSKPGELFF. The J gene is TRBJ2-2, the V gene TRBV5-6, with D tentatively TRBD1 (6 bases). The CDR3 is 16 amino acids. Trimming took off 4 bases at V and 6 bases at J, with 19 bases between the two ends. In germline, CDR1 is SGHDT, CDR2 YYEEEE.

This chain uses TRBV23-1 with TRBJ2-7; D not certain. TRBV23-1 counts as an open reading frame of uncertain function. There are 13 residues in the CDR3. V lost 4 bases, J lost 0 bases, and 7 bases lay in between. CDR3 DNA sequence: TGCGCCAGCAGTCTAAAACACTCCTACGAGCAGTACTTC. Translating it yields CASSLKHSYEQYF.

The V call is TRBV20-1, the J call TRBJ1-5; TRBD1 is a possible D gene (5 bases). Germline assignment: CDR1 DFQATT and CDR2 SNEGSKA (reference sequence). The CDR3 runs 11 residues. V was clipped by 5 bases and J by 8 bases, with 10 bases between them. CDR3 loop: CSAGGEKPQHF. As DNA, the CDR3 is TGCAGTGCTGGAGGGGAGAAGCCCCAGCATTTT.

The CDR3 DNA reads TGTGCCAGCAGTGAAAGCGTATACGAGCAGTACGTC. It encodes CASSESVYEQYV. The chain couples TRBV6-1 to TRBJ2-7, with no clear D. V dropped 2 bases and J dropped 4 bases, with 6 bases sitting between them. CDR3 length equals 12 residues. The V gene's germline CDR1 is MNHNS and CDR2 SASEGT.

The chain joins TRBV6-5 to TRBJ1-6; no reliable D call. V lost 11 bases, J lost 8 bases, and 16 bases lay in between. CDR3 length equals 13 residues. From germline, CDR1 is MNHEY and CDR2 SVGAGI. CDR3 in DNA: TGTGCCGGTTCACCAAGCCGGGATTCACCCCTCCACTTT. It codes for CAGSPSRDSPLHF.

The CDR3 here is CASSLVFGTLSYGYTF. In DNA form, the CDR3 reads TGTGCCAGCAGCTTGGTATTCGGGACACTTTCCTATGGCTACACCTTC. The chain recombines TRBV5-8 with TRBJ1-2; possibly TRBD1 for D (6 bases). The CDR3 sequence is 16 residues long. Germline loops: CDR1 SGHTS, CDR2 YDEGEE. Trimming took off 0 bases at V and 4 bases at J, with 16 bases between the two ends.

Regarding this clone: Other DNA sequences in this specimen translate into the identical CDR3. The V and J genes are TRBV7-3 and TRBJ1-6; D uncertain. The V end lost 4 bases, the J end lost 7 bases, and 5 bases lay between the germline ends. The CDR3 runs 12 residues. The germline CDR1 and CDR2 sequences are SGHTA and FQGTGA. CDR3 loop: CASSSGNSPLHF. In DNA form, the CDR3 reads TGTGCCAGCAGCTCCGGGAATTCACCCCTCCACTTT.

The V and J genes are TRBV18 and TRBJ1-1; perhaps TRBD1 as D (6 bases). There are 14 residues in the CDR3. Germline assignment: CDR1 KGHSH and CDR2 LQKENI. Deletions cut 8 bases from V and 5 bases from J, with 18 bases between. As DNA, the CDR3 is TGTGCCAGCGCGGACAGTAGCCCCTGGACTGAAGCTTTCTTT. This translates into CASADSSPWTEAFF.

The J gene is TRBJ1-5, the V gene TRBV27; the D is unclear. Trimming took 1 base from V and 3 from J, leaving 22 bases between them. Germline V gene sequence: CDR1 MNHEY, CDR2 SMNVEV (reference sequence). This CDR3 has 19 amino acids. CDR3 region: CASSLLYPTIRRPNQPQHF. The DNA of the CDR3 is TGTGCCAGCAGTTTATTATACCCAACTATTAGACGGCCCAATCAGCCCCAGCATTTT.

The chain joins TRBV24-1 to TRBJ1-1, with TRBD1 as a possible D gene (5 bases). With 12 bases removed from V and 7 bases from J, the gap between germline ends came to 20 bases. From germline, CDR1 is KGHDR and CDR2 SFDVKD. The CDR3 sequence is 13 residues long. The CDR3 sequence is CAARDSLGGEAFF. The CDR3 bases are TGTGCCGCCCGGGACTCACTCGGGGGTGAAGCTTTCTTT.

This chain uses TRBV7-9 with TRBJ1-1; unclear D gene. Germline-derived CDR1 and CDR2 are SEHNR and FQNEAQ (reference sequence). CDR3 length: 15 amino acids. Trimming left V 1 base short and J 2 bases short, with 11 bases between. The CDR3 DNA sequence: TGTGCCAGCAGCTTAGTCTCGGGGTACAACACTGAAGCTTTCTTT. Protein: CASSLVSGYNTEAFF. The full variable domain, rest sourced from reference TRBV7-9 and TRBJ1-1, is DTGVSQNPRHKITKRGQNVTFRCDPISEHNRLYWYRQTLGQGPEFLTYFQNEAQLEKSRLLSDRFSAERPKGSFSTLEIQRTEQGDSAMYLCASSLVSGYNTEAFFGQGTRLTVV.

In DNA form, the CDR3 reads TGTGCCAGCTCACCAGAGACGGCGGGTGGCTACACCTTC. It translates to CASSPETAGGYTF. The V and J genes are TRBV18 and TRBJ1-2, with D hard to call. Trimming removed 2 bases from V and 7 bases from J, with 11 bases in between. Germline CDR1 and CDR2: KGHSH and LQKENI. The CDR3 contains 13 residues.

The chain is built from TRBV2 and TRBJ2-1, with a weak D call TRBD1 (6 bases). The V and J ends lost 6 bases and 7 bases respectively, with 19 bases between them. The CDR3 sequence is 15 residues long. Germline assignment: CDR1 SNHLY and CDR2 FYNNEI. The CDR3 DNA reads TGTGCCAGCAGGAAAGAAATAGGACAGTATAATGAGCAGTTCTTC. This encodes CASRKEIGQYNEQFF.

This clone has just one count. V usage is TRBV3-1 (or the pseudogene TRBV3-2) and J usage is TRBJ2-3; D gene ambiguous. The germline V gene encodes CDR1 LGHDT and CDR2 YNNKEL (reference sequence). CDR3 size: 14 residues. Trimming took 3 bases from V and 4 from J, leaving 11 bases between them. The CDR3 region has the DNA TGTGCCAGCAGCCAGTTTCCCAGCGCAGATACGCAGTATTTT. It codes for CASSQFPSADTQYF.

The chain employs TRBV10-1 and TRBJ1-2; 7 nucleotides align to TRBD1. Trimming cost V 6 bases and J 1 base; bases outside gene matches: 2. Germline V lookup: CDR1 WNHNN, CDR2 SYGVQD (reference sequence). The CDR3 consists of 13 residues. This CDR3 reads CASSRDSNYGYTF. The CDR3 DNA follows: TGCGCCAGCAGCCGGGACAGTAACTATGGCTACACCTTC.

V usage is TRBV2 and J usage is TRBJ2-3; 10 bases match TRBD2. This CDR3 is 14 amino acids long. V was clipped by 5 bases and J by 5 bases; unmatched bases: 4. Germline CDR1 SNHLY, CDR2 FYNNEI. The CDR3 region is CASSTQRGGDTQYF. The CDR3, as DNA: TGTGCCAGCAGTACTCAGCGGGGGGGAGATACGCAGTATTTT.

The chain combines TRBV6-4 with TRBJ2-1, with D possibly matching TRBD2 (7 bases). Germline V gives CDR1 MRHNA, CDR2 SNTAGT. There are 16 residues in the CDR3. V lost 4 bases and J lost 8, with 21 bases in between. In DNA form, the CDR3 reads TGTGCCAGCAGTGCCGAGGGCGGGGGCCCGGGCGATGAGCAGTTCTTC. This translates into CASSAEGGGPGDEQFF.

V usage is TRBV6-6 and J usage is TRBJ1-4, with TRBD1 matching over 10 bases. Trimming took 5 bases from V and 7 from J; bases not matched to a gene: 4. The CDR3 loop spans 14 amino acids. Germline CDR1 MNHNY, CDR2 SVGAGI (reference sequence). This CDR3 reads CASSRQGASEKLFF. In nucleotides, the CDR3 is TGTGCCAGCAGTCGACAGGGGGCCAGTGAAAAACTGTTTTTT.